These 18 T cell receptor beta chains share one sample of origin, sequenced in a study of T cells after yellow fever vaccination. From the 5' RACE reads, TCRdb called clonotypes with MiXCR, one entry per CDR3 protein. Of over 300,000 distinct CDR3 sequences in the sample, 3.6% were seen once. Sample: PBMCs, taken on the day of the yellow fever booster vaccination. The receptors stem from a man between 18 and 29 years old who received the YFV17D yellow fever vaccine.

The rearrangement links TRBV21-1 to TRBJ2-5; TRBD2 is taken as the D call from the table, unchecked against the DNA. TRBV21-1 is a pseudogene locus. The CDR3 totals 18 residues. The CDR3 spells CASSPQTNRAHHQETQYF. The CDR3 DNA reads TGTGCCAGCAGCCCCCAGACGAACCGGGCCCATCACCAAGAGACCCAGTACTTC.

The V call is TRBV19, the J call TRBJ2-2; D ambiguous. This CDR3 has 14 residues. Trimming left V 3 bases short and J 5 bases short, with 10 bases between. In germline, CDR1 is LNHDA, CDR2 SQIVND (reference sequence). The CDR3 sequence: CASSMAARTGELFF. The CDR3 nucleotides read TGTGCCAGTAGTATGGCGGCGCGAACCGGGGAGCTGTTTTTT.

The V gene is TRBV10-3, the J gene TRBJ1-1; 7 bases line up with TRBD1. The trim removed 4 bases at V and 0 bases at J, leaving 11 bases unmatched. This CDR3 contains 17 residues. CDR1 and CDR2 from the germline V gene are ENHRY and SYGVKD. The CDR3 sequence is CAISGRQGSSMNTEAFF. The DNA for the CDR3 is TGTGCCATCAGTGGGAGACAGGGTTCTTCAATGAACACTGAAGCTTTCTTT.

This clonotype came up many times. The chain carries TRBV20-1 and TRBJ2-1, with 9 bases identical to TRBD2. J was trimmed by 3 bases and V by 2 bases; bases with no gene match: 5. The CDR3 extends over 15 amino acids. Germline V gene data show CDR1 as DFQATT and CDR2 as SNEGSKA (reference sequence). In DNA, the CDR3 is TGCAGTGCTAGACTAGCGGGGAGGAGCTACAATGAGCAGTTCTTC. It yields the protein CSARLAGRSYNEQFF.

In DNA, the CDR3 is TGTGCCAGCAGCCTTGTCGGCAGGACAGGGGCCAACGTCCTGACTTTC. This sequence encodes CASSLVGRTGANVLTF. The rearrangement uses TRBV5-4 and TRBJ2-6; D may be TRBD1 (5 bases). V was trimmed by 4 bases and J by 4 bases, leaving 15 bases between them. The CDR3 spans 16 residues. Germline V CDR1 and CDR2: SGHNT, YYREEE (reference sequence).

The chain employs TRBV12-3 or TRBV12-4 and TRBJ2-7; possibly TRBD1 for D (6 bases). With 6 bases removed from V and 6 bases from J, the gap between germline ends came to 12 bases. The CDR3 is 12 residues long. Here the CDR3 reads CASSEQGTEQYF. CDR3 DNA sequence: TGTGCCAGCAGCGAACAGGGAACCGAGCAGTACTTC.

In this sample, this clonotype turned up many times. This chain uses TRBV9 with TRBJ2-7, with D possibly being TRBD1 (5 bases). V was pared by 0 bases and J by 0 bases, with 7 bases between. The CDR3 contains 14 residues. CDR1 SGDLS and CDR2 YYNGEE come from the germline V gene. The CDR3 protein is CASSVEDTSYEQYF. The CDR3, as DNA: TGTGCCAGCAGCGTAGAGGACACCTCCTACGAGCAGTACTTC. The complete variable domain, with remaining parts taken from reference TRBV9 and TRBJ2-7, reads DSGVTQTPKHLITATGQRVTLRCSPRSGDLSVYWYQQSLDQGLQFLIQYYNGEERAKGNILERFSAQQFPDLHSELNLSSLELGDSALYFCASSVEDTSYEQYFGPGTRLTVT.

The chain carries TRBV21-1 and TRBJ2-5. TRBV21-1 is an annotated pseudogene. CDR3 length equals 13 residues. CDR3 loop: CASTEADQETQYF. DNA for the CDR3: TGTGCCAGCACAGAGGCGGATCAAGAGACCCAGTACTTC.

This clonotype has at least ten counts. This rearrangement joins TRBV7-9 to TRBJ1-2, with D hard to call. The CDR3 has 12 amino acids. CDR1 is SEHNR and CDR2 is FQNEAQ in the germline V gene (reference sequence). The V and J ends lost 5 bases and 3 bases respectively, with 7 bases between them. CDR3 in amino acids: CASSRRDYGYTF. The CDR3 bases are TGTGCCAGCAGCCGCCGCGACTATGGCTACACCTTC.

The chain employs TRBV7-2 and TRBJ1-5, with D uncertain. V was pared by 2 bases and J by 5 bases, with 10 bases between. This CDR3 contains 14 residues. The germline V gene has CDR1 SGHTA and CDR2 FQGNSA. This CDR3 is CASSLKPGDQPQHF. The CDR3 nucleotides are TGTGCCAGCAGCTTAAAGCCAGGTGATCAGCCCCAGCATTTT.

The sample holds many counts of this clonotype. The chain has TRBV5-1 and TRBJ2-5; 7 bases are a match to TRBD2. The CDR3 loop spans 14 amino acids. V lost 7 bases and J lost 5; bases outside the gene matches: 11. Per germline, CDR1 SGHRS and CDR2 YFSETQ. Written as DNA, the CDR3 is TGCGCCAGCCGCCCCCGGGGGACTATTGAGACCCAGTACTTC. Protein: CASRPRGTIETQYF.

This clonotype was picked up a small number of times. J is TRBJ1-3 and V is TRBV7-9, with D possibly matching TRBD1 (6 bases). Per germline, CDR1 SEHNR and CDR2 FQNEAQ (reference sequence). The CDR3 totals 14 residues. Trimming removed 3 bases from V and 4 bases from J, with 10 bases in between. In DNA, the CDR3 is TGTGCCAGCAGCTTCACCGGGACAGGAAACACCATATATTTT. Encoded protein: CASSFTGTGNTIYF.

The chain employs TRBV21-1 and TRBJ1-1; the D call in the table, TRBD1, was not verified against the DNA. TRBV21-1 is deemed a pseudogene. The CDR3 runs 14 residues. CDR3 protein: CASRRGGGDTEAFF. DNA for the CDR3: TGTGCCAGCAGGCGAGGGGGGGGTGACACTGAAGCTTTCTTT.

This clonotype showed up many times. The chain's CDR3 is CASGERGHNSPLHF. The CDR3 nucleotides are TGTGCCAGTGGGGAGAGGGGACATAATTCACCCCTCCACTTT. The chain recombines TRBV19 with TRBJ1-6; D is perhaps TRBD1 (5 bases). The ends were cut back, 8 bases at V and 5 bases at J, with 13 bases in the middle. The germline CDR1 and CDR2 sequences are LNHDA and SQIVND (reference sequence). This CDR3 comprises 14 residues.

The genes are TRBV7-2 and TRBJ2-3; possibly TRBD1 for D (5 bases). The germline V and J ends were trimmed by 3 bases and 5 bases, with 21 bases remaining between them. This CDR3 comprises 17 residues. CDR1 is SGHTA and CDR2 is FQGNSA in the germline V gene. The CDR3 is CASSLFPRVQGEDTQYF. CDR3 DNA sequence: TGTGCCAGCAGCTTGTTTCCTCGGGTCCAGGGTGAAGATACGCAGTATTTT.

The rearrangement uses TRBV6-5 and TRBJ1-1; D is perhaps TRBD1 (6 bases). Germline V gives CDR1 MNHEY, CDR2 SVGAGI. Trimming pared 4 bases from V and 1 base from J, leaving 13 bases between. The CDR3 loop spans 15 amino acids. The CDR3 sequence: CASSFLRGGNTEAFF. The DNA for the CDR3 is TGTGCCAGCAGTTTCCTAAGGGGGGGGAACACTGAAGCTTTCTTT.

As concerns this clonotype: The junction departs from the called germline gene at one end, perhaps through a read error. The V and J genes are TRBV5-1 and TRBJ2-7, with D perhaps matching TRBD2 (7 bases). The CDR3 sequence is 11 residues long. CDR1 and CDR2 from the germline V gene are SGHRS and YFSETQ. The CDR3 reads CASSLGGGWDF. CDR3 nucleotides: TGCGCCAGCAGCTTGGGCGGGGGCTGGGACTTC. Filled out from reference TRBV5-1 and TRBJ2-7, the complete variable domain reads KAGVTQTPRYLIKTRGQQVTLSCSPISGHRSVSWYQQTPGQGLQFLFEYFSETQRNKGNFPGRFSGRQFSNSRSEMNVSTLELGDSALYLCASSLGGGWDFGPGTRLTVT.

The chain couples TRBV20-1 to TRBJ2-1, with unresolved D. The germline V gene encodes CDR1 DFQATT and CDR2 SNEGSKA (reference sequence). Trimming took off 7 bases at V and 4 bases at J, with 11 bases between the two ends. The CDR3 extends over 12 amino acids. CDR3: CSVLDEYNEQFF. In nucleotides, the CDR3 is TGCAGTGTCCTCGACGAATACAATGAGCAGTTCTTC.